A selection of T cell receptor beta chains follows, all from one sample in a study of response to subunit inactivated influenza vaccine. TCRdb analysed the RT-PCR reads with MiXCR anew, one entry per CDR3 protein. Of some 500,000 distinct CDR3 sequences in the sample, about 15% were seen once. The sample in question was CD4+ T cells sorted from PBMCs, obtained less than 30 months after vaccination. These receptor sequences come from a man between 50 and 69 years old who received an inactivated influenza vaccine. The CDR3 runs from the conserved cysteine through the conserved F or W. The order of the fields is D gene, V gene, clone size, J gene, CDR3 DNA, CDR3 protein. A D gene is named only where the DNA matches it firmly. Rows give clone size only sometimes, using once, few, many, or a class for an expanded clone.

D: .
V: TRBV20-1
size: .
J: TRBJ2-5
DNA: TGCAGTGCTAGAGATCACGACTCGAAGACCCAGTACTTC
CDR3: CSARDHDSKTQYF

D: .
V: TRBV19
size: few
J: TRBJ1-5
DNA: TGTGCCAGTAGTATTAACCGGCCCCTGGGCAATCAGCCCCAGCATTTT
CDR3: CASSINRPLGNQPQHF

D: TRBD1
V: TRBV5-1
size: .
J: TRBJ2-1
DNA: TGCGCCAGCAGCTTGCAGGGGGTCAGGAATGAGCAGTTCTTC
CDR3: CASSLQGVRNEQFF

D: TRBD2
V: TRBV12-3/TRBV12-4
size: few
J: TRBJ2-1
DNA: TGTGCCAGCAGTTACCCGGGACTAGCGGGAGGGGAGCAGTTCTTC
CDR3: CASSYPGLAGGEQFF

D: TRBD1
V: TRBV5-5
size: .
J: TRBJ2-7
DNA: TGTGCCAGCAAGTATCAGGGGGCGCGAGAAAACGAGCAGTACTTC
CDR3: CASKYQGARENEQYF

D: .
V: TRBV5-5
size: .
J: TRBJ1-6
DNA: TGTGCCAGCGTCCTTCACGCTTCGGTTGGGGGGTCACCCCTCCACTTT
CDR3: CASVLHASVGGSPLHF

D: TRBD1
V: TRBV20-1
size: few
J: TRBJ2-5
DNA: TGCAGTGCTAGACGGGACAGGGAAGAGACCCAGTACTTC
CDR3: CSARRDREETQYF

D: .
V: TRBV29-1
size: .
J: TRBJ2-4
DNA: TGCAGCGTTGAACAGGGAAAAAACATTCAGTACTTC
CDR3: CSVEQGKNIQYF

D: TRBD1
V: TRBV7-2
size: .
J: TRBJ2-5
DNA: TGTGCCAGCAGCTTAGCCGGGACAGGTTTTGAGACCCAGTACTTC
CDR3: CASSLAGTGFETQYF

D: TRBD1
V: TRBV28
size: few
J: TRBJ2-7
DNA: TGTGCCAGCAGGGGGACAGGGTTAGTCTACGAGCAGTACTTC
CDR3: CASRGTGLVYEQYF